The 19 T cell receptor beta chains below were found in one sample sequenced in a study of identical twins. TCRdb ran MiXCR on the 5' RACE reads and lists one entry per CDR3 protein. This table holds over 200,000 distinct CDR3 sequences, under 12% found once. Sequencing was done on a sample of memory T cells sorted from blood. These receptors were taken from a man aged 45-60 years in good health.

The chain joins TRBV5-1 to TRBJ2-1; 8 bases fit TRBD1. V was clipped by 1 base and J by 5 bases; unmatched bases: 2. Germline V gene data show CDR1 as SGHRS and CDR2 as YFSETQ. This CDR3 has 14 residues. CDR3 in amino acids: CASSLSGQDNEQFF. The CDR3 DNA is TGCGCCAGCAGCTTGTCGGGACAGGACAATGAGCAGTTCTTC.

For this clonotype: A clone one base away is much larger, so this may be a read error. CDR3 residues: CASGPIPGGLYNEQFF. The CDR3 DNA is TGCGCCAGCGGCCCGATCCCTGGGGGGCTCTACAATGAGCAGTTCTTC. The chain has TRBV4-1 and TRBJ2-1; perhaps D is TRBD1 or TRBD2 (6 bases each). The CDR3 totals 16 residues. V was clipped by 8 bases and J by 3 bases, with 20 bases between them. The germline CDR1 and CDR2 sequences are MGHRA and YSYEKL.

The chain employs TRBV5-5 and TRBJ1-2; D unresolved. Germline loops: CDR1 SGHKS, CDR2 YYEKEE (reference sequence). V lost 1 base and J 1 base, leaving 17 bases between the germline ends. The CDR3 totals 17 residues. CDR3 residues: CASSLLVVAGVNYGYTF. The CDR3 bases are TGTGCCAGCAGCTTGTTGGTGGTAGCTGGAGTTAACTATGGCTACACCTTC.

This clonotype was picked up many times. V is TRBV5-5 and J is TRBJ1-5; 11 bases are a match to TRBD1. J gave up 4 bases and V 0 bases, and 6 bases lay outside the gene matches. This CDR3 is 17 amino acids long. Germline CDR1 reads SGHKS; CDR2 reads YYEKEE (reference sequence). CDR3 protein: CASSLGARDRGNQPQHF. The DNA of the CDR3 is TGTGCCAGCAGCTTGGGGGCCCGGGACAGGGGGAATCAGCCCCAGCATTTT.

A few counts support this clonotype. The chain combines TRBV11-1 with TRBJ2-1, with TRBD2 identical over 10 bases. The V segment lost 3 bases and the J segment 0 bases; nucleotides outside the gene matches: 14. This CDR3 is 20 amino acids long. Germline V gene data show CDR1 as SGHAT and CDR2 as FQDESV (reference sequence). CDR3 sequence reads: CASSFLTGLSGRVSYNEQFF. The CDR3 DNA is TGTGCCAGCAGCTTCTTAACGGGGTTAAGCGGGAGGGTCTCCTACAATGAGCAGTTCTTC.

The V and J genes are TRBV5-1 and TRBJ2-3; 10 bases are a match to TRBD2. The V gene's germline CDR1 is SGHRS and CDR2 YFSETQ. The V segment lost 4 bases and the J segment 2 bases; nucleotides outside the gene matches: 10. CDR3 length: 17 amino acids. DNA of the CDR3: TGCGCCAGCAGCCCGAGTAGGACTAGCGGCTCCACAGATACGCAGTATTTT. It specifies CASSPSRTSGSTDTQYF. Filled out from reference TRBV5-1 and TRBJ2-3, the complete variable domain reads KAGVTQTPRYLIKTRGQQVTLSCSPISGHRSVSWYQQTPGQGLQFLFEYFSETQRNKGNFPGRFSGRQFSNSRSEMNVSTLELGDSALYLCASSPSRTSGSTDTQYFGPGTRLTVL.

This clonotype was counted ten times or more. This rearrangement joins TRBV20-1 to TRBJ2-1; D is unclear. Germline V gene sequence: CDR1 DFQATT, CDR2 SNEGSKA (reference sequence). V lost 5 bases and J lost 3, with 11 bases in between. The length of the CDR3 is 13 residues. The DNA of the CDR3 is TGCAGTGCTCTGTCGCCAGGCTACAATGAGCAGTTCTTC. Protein sequence: CSALSPGYNEQFF.

This chain connects TRBV6-2 or TRBV6-3 to TRBJ2-5, with 10 bases aligning to TRBD2. Germline assignment: CDR1 MNHEY and CDR2 SVGEGT. The V segment lost 0 bases and the J segment 1 base; nucleotides outside the gene matches: 2. The CDR3 is 16 residues long. CDR3 in DNA: TGTGCCAGCAGTTACTCACTAGCGGGGATCCAAGAGACCCAGTACTTC. Its protein product is CASSYSLAGIQETQYF.

Many counts were recorded for this clonotype. The gene calls are TRBV3-1 and TRBJ1-6; no reliable D call. The V end lost 1 base, the J end lost 11 bases, and 9 bases lay between the germline ends. In germline, CDR1 is LGHDT, CDR2 YNNKEL (reference sequence). The CDR3 covers 13 residues. The CDR3 sequence is CASSQVERTPLHF. CDR3 in DNA: TGTGCCAGCAGCCAAGTGGAGAGAACACCCCTCCACTTT.

This clonotype turned up a few times. V usage is TRBV3-1 and J usage is TRBJ1-1; D is uncertain. V was clipped by 4 bases and J by 6 bases, with 18 bases between them. The CDR3 runs to 15 residues. Looked up from germline, CDR1 is LGHDT and CDR2 is YNNKEL (reference sequence). CDR3 loop: CASSPTHSSKPEAFF. In DNA form, the CDR3 reads TGTGCCAGCAGCCCCACCCATAGCTCGAAGCCTGAAGCTTTCTTT.

This clonotype was detected ten times or more. This chain uses TRBV5-1 with TRBJ2-1, with D possibly being TRBD1 (6 bases). This CDR3 has 14 residues. Trimming shortened V by 4 bases and J by 8 bases, and 16 bases separated the two germline ends. The germline gives CDR1 SGHRS, CDR2 YFSETQ. CDR3 sequence (DNA): TGCGCCAGCAGCCTTCGACAGGTTCAGGATGAGCAGTTCTTC. It specifies CASSLRQVQDEQFF.

This chain uses TRBV9 with TRBJ2-5; 10 positions match TRBD2. The CDR3 runs to 15 residues. V shed 3 bases, J shed 4 bases, and the junction held 6 bases outside the gene matches. Germline loops: CDR1 SGDLS, CDR2 YYNGEE. The CDR3 region has the DNA TGTGCCAGCAGCGCAAGCGGGGGGGCCGCAGAGACCCAGTACTTC. Its protein product is CASSASGGAAETQYF.

This clonotype was seen at least ten times. V is TRBV4-2 and J is TRBJ2-3; 14 bases align to TRBD2. The CDR3 has 19 residues. Germline CDR1 reads LGHNA; CDR2 reads YNFKEQ. The V segment lost 0 bases and the J segment 6 bases; nucleotides outside the gene matches: 11. The CDR3 region is CASSQDDLTSGGAWDTQYF. The CDR3 DNA reads as TGTGCCAGCAGCCAAGATGACCTGACTAGCGGGGGGGCGTGGGATACGCAGTATTTT.

This clonotype was observed a few times. The CDR3 bases are TGTGCCAGCAGCATACGAGGGACAGGGTTCACCGGGGAGCTGTTTTTT. It specifies CASSIRGTGFTGELFF. The V and J genes are TRBV2 and TRBJ2-2; TRBD1 agrees at 9 bases. Trimming removed 6 bases from V and 4 bases from J; junction bases left unmatched: 9. This CDR3 spans 16 amino acids. Germline V CDR1 and CDR2: SNHLY, FYNNEI.

In nucleotides, the CDR3 is TGTGCCAGCAGCTTATTTCAGGGGGTCCCTTACGAGCAGTACTTC. Amino acid sequence: CASSLFQGVPYEQYF. The chain has TRBV7-2 and TRBJ2-7; 7 nucleotides match TRBD1. Per the germline V gene, CDR1 is SGHTA and CDR2 is FQGNSA. The CDR3 extends over 15 amino acids. With V trimmed by 2 bases and J by 4 bases, 8 bases remained unmatched.

This clonotype occurred many times. This chain connects TRBV7-2 to TRBJ2-1; D not resolved. Germline lookup yields CDR1 SGHTA and CDR2 FQGNSA. The CDR3 loop spans 12 amino acids. The ends were cut back, 5 bases at V and 9 bases at J, with 11 bases in the middle. CDR3 region: CASSQYLGEQFF. The CDR3 DNA reads TGTGCCAGCAGCCAATACTTGGGTGAGCAGTTCTTC.

This clonotype showed up just a few times. The J gene is TRBJ1-4, the V gene TRBV20-1, with D possibly being TRBD1 (5 bases). The CDR3 is made up of 14 amino acids. The V and J ends lost 1 base and 7 bases respectively, with 13 bases between them. Germline V gene lookup returns CDR1 DFQATT and CDR2 SNEGSKA (reference sequence). The CDR3 sequence: CSARVGREAEKLFF. The CDR3 coding sequence is TGCAGTGCTAGAGTCGGCAGGGAGGCTGAAAAACTGTTTTTT.

The CDR3 DNA reads as TGTGCCAGCCAAATCGAGGGGGGGGGCGATCAGCCCCAGCATTTT. As protein: CASQIEGGGDQPQHF. The V and J genes are TRBV2 and TRBJ1-5, with a tentative D call TRBD1 (6 bases). CDR1 and CDR2 (germline): SNHLY, FYNNEI. The V end lost 8 bases, the J end lost 5 bases, and 19 bases lay between the germline ends. The CDR3 consists of 15 residues.

The genes are TRBV20-1 and TRBJ2-5; the match to TRBD1 covers 9 bases. The V and J ends lost 8 bases and 6 bases, in that order; junction bases with no gene match: 10. Per the germline V gene, CDR1 is DFQATT and CDR2 is SNEGSKA (reference sequence). CDR3 length equals 13 residues. The CDR3 sequence is CSSGTGLPQTQYF. CDR3 bases: TGCAGTTCCGGGACAGGGCTTCCCCAGACCCAGTACTTC.